This entry concerns a single T cell receptor (beta chain). Germline loops: CDR1 SGHAT, CDR2 FQNNGV. The V end lost 0 bases, the J end lost 3 bases, and 8 bases lay between the germline ends. This CDR3 comprises 14 residues. PCR used 60 Vbeta primers and 13 Jbeta primers. Here immunoSEQ multiplex PCR was the method, and the copy in TCRdb shows in-frame clones only, minus some. The data hold 150,000 or so clones, with roughly 73% observed a single time. This record comes from a study of cytomegalovirus exposure and HLA in healthy donors. This chain links TRBV11-2 with TRBJ1-1, with TRBD1 as a possible D gene (6 bases). The material sequenced was PBMCs. The receptor was isolated from a man younger than 35 in good health and CMV-seropositive. The CDR3 nucleotides are TGTGCCAGCAGCTTAGAAGGGGGAGACACTGAAGCTTTCTTT. Encoded protein: CASSLEGGDTEAFF. The full variable domain, rest sourced from reference TRBV11-2 and TRBJ1-1, is EAGVAQSPRYKIIEKRQSVAFWCNPISGHATLYWYQQILGQGPKLLIQFQNNGVVDDSQLPKDRFSAERLKGVDSTLKIQPAKLEDSAVYLCASSLEGGDTEAFFGQGTRLTVV.